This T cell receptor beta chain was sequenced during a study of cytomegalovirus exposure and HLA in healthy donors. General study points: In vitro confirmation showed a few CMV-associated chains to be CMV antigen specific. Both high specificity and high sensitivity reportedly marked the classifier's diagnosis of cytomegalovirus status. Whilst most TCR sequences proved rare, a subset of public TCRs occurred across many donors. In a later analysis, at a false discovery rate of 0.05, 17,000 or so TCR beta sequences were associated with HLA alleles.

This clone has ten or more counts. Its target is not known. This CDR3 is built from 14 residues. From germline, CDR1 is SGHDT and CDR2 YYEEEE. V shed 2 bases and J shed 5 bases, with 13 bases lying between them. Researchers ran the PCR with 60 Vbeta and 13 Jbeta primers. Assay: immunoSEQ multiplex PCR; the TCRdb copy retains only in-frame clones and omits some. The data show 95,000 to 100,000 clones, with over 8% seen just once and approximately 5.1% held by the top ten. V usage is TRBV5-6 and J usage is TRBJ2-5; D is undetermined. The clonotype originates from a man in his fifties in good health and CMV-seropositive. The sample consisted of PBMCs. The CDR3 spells CASSFDSYAETQYF. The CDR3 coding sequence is TGTGCCAGCAGCTTTGACTCGTATGCGGAGACCCAGTACTTC. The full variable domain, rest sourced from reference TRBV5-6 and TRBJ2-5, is DAGVTQSPTHLIKTRGQQVTLRCSPKSGHDTVSWYQQALGQGPQFIFQYYEEEERQRGNFPDRFSGHQFPNYSSELNVNALLLGDSALYLCASSFDSYAETQYFGPGTRLLVL.